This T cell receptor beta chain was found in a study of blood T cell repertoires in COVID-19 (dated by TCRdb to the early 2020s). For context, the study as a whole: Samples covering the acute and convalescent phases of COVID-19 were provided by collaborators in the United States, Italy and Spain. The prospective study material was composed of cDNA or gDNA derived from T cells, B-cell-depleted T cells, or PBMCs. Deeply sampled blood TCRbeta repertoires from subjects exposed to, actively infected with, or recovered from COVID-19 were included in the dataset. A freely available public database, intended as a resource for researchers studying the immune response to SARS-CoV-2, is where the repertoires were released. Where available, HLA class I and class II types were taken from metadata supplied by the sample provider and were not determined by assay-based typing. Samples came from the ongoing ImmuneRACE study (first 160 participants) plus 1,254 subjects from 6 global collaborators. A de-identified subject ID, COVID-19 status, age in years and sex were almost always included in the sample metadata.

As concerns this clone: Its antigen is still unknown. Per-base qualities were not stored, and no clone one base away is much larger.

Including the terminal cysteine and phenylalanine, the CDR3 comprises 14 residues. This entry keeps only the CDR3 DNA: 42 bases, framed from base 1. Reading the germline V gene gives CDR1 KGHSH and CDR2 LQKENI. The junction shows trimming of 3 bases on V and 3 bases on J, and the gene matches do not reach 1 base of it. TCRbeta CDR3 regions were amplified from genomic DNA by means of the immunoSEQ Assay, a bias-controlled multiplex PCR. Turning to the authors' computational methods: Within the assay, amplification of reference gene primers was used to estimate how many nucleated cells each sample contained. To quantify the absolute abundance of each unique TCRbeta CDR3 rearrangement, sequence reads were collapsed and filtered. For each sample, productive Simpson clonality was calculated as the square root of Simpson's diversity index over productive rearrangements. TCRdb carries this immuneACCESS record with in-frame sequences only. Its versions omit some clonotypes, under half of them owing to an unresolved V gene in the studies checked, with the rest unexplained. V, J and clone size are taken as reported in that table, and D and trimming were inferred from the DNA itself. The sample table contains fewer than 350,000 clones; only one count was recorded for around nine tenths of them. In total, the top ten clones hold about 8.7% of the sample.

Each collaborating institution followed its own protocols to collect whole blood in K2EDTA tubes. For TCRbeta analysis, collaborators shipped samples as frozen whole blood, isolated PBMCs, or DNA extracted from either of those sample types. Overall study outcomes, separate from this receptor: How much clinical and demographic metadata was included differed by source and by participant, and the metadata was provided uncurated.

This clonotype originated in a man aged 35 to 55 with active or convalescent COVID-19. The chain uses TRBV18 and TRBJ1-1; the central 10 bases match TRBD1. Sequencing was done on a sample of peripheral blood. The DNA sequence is TGTGCCAGCTCACCGGGGACAGGGGACACTGAAGCTTTCTTT. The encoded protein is CASSPGTGDTEAFF.